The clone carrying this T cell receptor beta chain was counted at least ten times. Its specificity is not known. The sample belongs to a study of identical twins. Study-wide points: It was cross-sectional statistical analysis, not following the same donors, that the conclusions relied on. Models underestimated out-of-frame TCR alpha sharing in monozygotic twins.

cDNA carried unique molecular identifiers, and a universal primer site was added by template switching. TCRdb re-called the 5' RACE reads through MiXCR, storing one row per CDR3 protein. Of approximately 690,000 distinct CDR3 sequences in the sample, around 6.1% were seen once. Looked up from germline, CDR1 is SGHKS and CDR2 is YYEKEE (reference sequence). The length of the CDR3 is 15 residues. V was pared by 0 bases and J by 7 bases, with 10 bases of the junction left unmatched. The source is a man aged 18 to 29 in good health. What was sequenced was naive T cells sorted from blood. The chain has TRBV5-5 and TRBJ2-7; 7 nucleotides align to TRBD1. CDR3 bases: TGTGCCAGCAGCTTGGCCGGGACAGATTGGAGTGAGCAGTACTTC. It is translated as CASSLAGTDWSEQYF.